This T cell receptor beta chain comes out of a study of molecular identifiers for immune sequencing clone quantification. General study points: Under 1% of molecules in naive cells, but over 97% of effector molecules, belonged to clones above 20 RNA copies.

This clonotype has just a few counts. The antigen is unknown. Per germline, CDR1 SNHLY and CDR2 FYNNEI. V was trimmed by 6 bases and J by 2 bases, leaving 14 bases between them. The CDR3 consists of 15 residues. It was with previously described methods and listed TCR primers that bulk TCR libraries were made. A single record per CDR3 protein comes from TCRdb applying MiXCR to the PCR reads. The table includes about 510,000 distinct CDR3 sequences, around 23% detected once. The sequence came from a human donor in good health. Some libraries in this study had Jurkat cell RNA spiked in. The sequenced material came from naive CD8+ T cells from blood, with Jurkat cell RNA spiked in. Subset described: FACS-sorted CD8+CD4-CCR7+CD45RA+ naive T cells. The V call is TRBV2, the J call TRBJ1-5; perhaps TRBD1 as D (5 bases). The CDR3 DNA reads TGTGCCAGCAGGAGATCAGGGATTGGCAATCAGCCCCAGCATTTT. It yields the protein CASRRSGIGNQPQHF.